These 14 T cell receptor beta chains were sequenced from one sample in a study of post-analysis software for immune sequencing data. Regarding the study as a whole: Roughly 5 TRBV segments occurring more often in patients than controls included TRBV5-6, TRBV5-1 and TRBV20-1.

These TCRs are of unknown antigen specificity. Unique molecular identifiers tagged the TCR beta cDNA libraries. Each CDR3 protein gets one entry after TCRdb re-called the PCR reads with MiXCR. The sample carries more than 350,000 distinct CDR3 sequences, roughly 40% recorded once. Sequenced: blood. These receptors were taken from a girl aged 2 to 9 with multiple sclerosis.

To note about this clonotype: Sequence at one end of the junction differs from germline and may be a read error. The rearrangement joins TRBV10-3 to TRBJ2-5; 7 nucleotides match TRBD1. TRBJ2-7 matches the DNA end more closely, so the J call is doubtful. Germline loops: CDR1 ENHRY, CDR2 SYGVKD. CDR3 length equals 13 residues. The DNA of the CDR3 is TGTGCCGTCAGTGGGGCAGGGGGCTACGAGCAGTACTTC. Its protein is CAVSGAGGYEQYF.

The chain carries TRBV2 and TRBJ1-5, with 9 bases aligning to TRBD1. Germline V gene sequence: CDR1 SNHLY, CDR2 FYNNEI. The CDR3 length is 15 residues. V lost 9 bases, J lost 4 bases, and 10 bases stayed unmatched. CDR3 protein: CASGRDRDQNQPQHF. The CDR3 region has the DNA TGTGCCAGTGGCCGGGACAGGGACCAAAATCAGCCCCAGCATTTT.

This clonotype came up a few times. V is TRBV27 and J is TRBJ2-7, with 7 bases aligning to TRBD1. The CDR3 runs to 14 residues. The V gene end was trimmed by 4 bases and the J gene end by 4 bases; junction bases not matched to a gene: 7. Germline values: CDR1 MNHEY, CDR2 SMNVEV (reference sequence). This CDR3 reads CASSSGTALYEQYF. The CDR3 nucleotides read TGTGCCAGCAGTTCCGGGACAGCCTTGTACGAGCAGTACTTC.

The rearrangement uses TRBV4-1 and TRBJ1-1, with D possibly matching TRBD1 (6 bases). The CDR3 length is 17 residues. V lost 1 base, J lost 0 bases, and 15 bases lay in between. Germline assignment: CDR1 MGHRA and CDR2 YSYEKL. CDR3 loop: CASSQAGTYGMNTEAFF. CDR3 sequence (DNA): TGCGCCAGCAGCCAAGCCGGGACATATGGAATGAACACTGAAGCTTTCTTT.

This sequence joins TRBV7-9 and TRBJ2-1, with TRBD2 matching 10 bases. V trimming: 5 bases; J trimming: 3 bases; junction bases outside the gene matches: 7. The germline V gene has CDR1 SEHNR and CDR2 FQNEAQ (reference sequence). The CDR3 totals 16 residues. In DNA form, the CDR3 reads TGTGCCAGCAGCCCAGATAGCGGGAGGTTCTACAATGAGCAGTTCTTC. Encoded protein: CASSPDSGRFYNEQFF.

This clonotype was seen more than once but under ten times. The gene calls are TRBV7-9 and TRBJ2-1; TRBD1 might be the D (9 bases). The germline CDR1 and CDR2 sequences are SEHNR and FQNEAQ (reference sequence). This CDR3 region has 16 residues. Between the trimmed V and J ends, which lost 4 bases and 6 bases, there was a span of 19 bases. The chain's CDR3 is CASSSGGTGSRNEQFF. CDR3 nucleotide sequence: TGTGCCAGCAGCTCGGGAGGGACAGGGTCTCGCAATGAGCAGTTCTTC.

V and J are TRBV15 and TRBJ2-1; the match to TRBD2 covers 10 bases. The CDR3 length is 16 residues. CDR1 LNHNV and CDR2 YYDKDF come from the germline V gene (reference sequence). The V gene end was trimmed by 0 bases and the J gene end by 7 bases; junction bases not matched to a gene: 6. CDR3 nucleotide sequence: TGTGCCACCAGCAGAGACACGGGACTAGCGTGGAATGAGCAGTTCTTC. The encoded protein is CATSRDTGLAWNEQFF.

This clonotype was counted only a few times. The chain employs TRBV2 and TRBJ2-1, with D tentatively TRBD1 (6 bases). The DNA matches TRBJ2-7 better at its end, which makes the J call doubtful. CDR3 size: 14 residues. Germline lookup yields CDR1 SNHLY and CDR2 FYNNEI. Here the CDR3 reads CASTQRGHYNEQYF. For the CDR3, the DNA is TGTGCCAGCACCCAAAGGGGACATTACAATGAGCAGTACTTC.

This sequence joins TRBV7-6 and TRBJ2-1, with D maybe TRBD2 (6 bases). Germline V gene data show CDR1 as SGHVS and CDR2 as FNYEAQ. This CDR3 has 17 residues. Trimming shortened V by 5 bases and J by 0 bases, and 17 bases separated the two germline ends. This chain's CDR3 is CASSIPRAGSSYNEQFF. CDR3 nucleotide sequence: TGTGCCAGCAGCATCCCTAGGGCGGGAAGCTCCTACAATGAGCAGTTCTTC.

This sequence joins TRBV14 and TRBJ2-7, with D maybe TRBD1 (6 bases). CDR1 is SGHDN, CDR2 FVKESK, per germline. The CDR3 sequence is 16 residues long. The V and J ends lost 0 bases and 0 bases respectively, with 12 bases between them. CDR3 region: CASSQDGDRPSYEQYF. The CDR3 DNA sequence: TGTGCCAGCAGCCAAGATGGAGACAGGCCCTCCTACGAGCAGTACTTC. The full variable domain, its missing parts supplied by reference TRBV14 and TRBJ2-7, is EAGVTQFPSHSVIEKGQTVTLRCDPISGHDNLYWYRRVMGKEIKFLLHFVKESKQDESGMPNNRFLAERTGGTYSTLKVQPAELEDSGVYFCASSQDGDRPSYEQYFGPGTRLTVT.

This clonotype showed up just once. This rearrangement joins TRBV7-2 to TRBJ2-3; D remains unclear. The CDR3 is 18 amino acids. Trimming pared 4 bases from V and 5 bases from J, leaving 25 bases between. The germline V gene encodes CDR1 SGHTA and CDR2 FQGNSA. CDR3 DNA sequence: TGTGCCAGCAGCTCCAATCGCCCCGGGCCCAAACCAGAAGATACGCAGTATTTT. Amino acid sequence: CASSSNRPGPKPEDTQYF.

CDR3: CSVVWGDYGYTF. CDR3 bases: TGCAGCGTTGTCTGGGGGGACTATGGCTACACCTTC. The V gene is TRBV29-1, the J gene TRBJ1-2; D may be TRBD1 (5 bases). V was shortened by 4 bases and J by 3 bases, with 9 bases between the two germline ends. CDR3 size: 12 residues. Germline V gene sequence: CDR1 SQVTM, CDR2 ANQGSEA. The full variable domain, rest sourced from reference TRBV29-1 and TRBJ1-2, is SAVISQKPSRDICQRGTSLTIQCQVDSQVTMMFWYRQQPGQSLTLIATANQGSEATYESGFVIDKFPISRPNLTFSTLTVSNMSPEDSSIYLCSVVWGDYGYTFGSGTRLTVV.

V gene TRBV7-2 combines with J gene TRBJ2-7; the D gene is possibly TRBD1 (6 bases). This CDR3 has 14 residues. Per germline, CDR1 SGHTA and CDR2 FQGNSA. With 6 bases removed from V and 7 bases from J, the gap between germline ends came to 19 bases. CDR3 DNA sequence: TGTGCCAGCAGACGTGACAGGCGTCTAGGGGAGCAGTACTTC. Translated, it gives CASRRDRRLGEQYF. Drawing the rest from reference TRBV7-2 and TRBJ2-7, the complete variable domain is GAGVSQSPSNKVTEKGKDVELRCDPISGHTALYWYRQSLGQGLEFLIYFQGNSAPDKSGLPSDRFSAERTGGSVSTLTIQRTQQEDSAVYLCASRRDRRLGEQYFGPGTRLTVT.

This clonotype was picked up a small number of times. V is TRBV7-9 and J is TRBJ2-1; TRBD1 matches 7 bases. The V and J ends lost 5 bases and 2 bases, in that order; junction bases with no gene match: 15. This CDR3 has 18 residues. Germline V gene data show CDR1 as SEHNR and CDR2 as FQNEAQ (reference sequence). In nucleotides, the CDR3 is TGTGCCAGCAGCCCCCTTAGGACGACAGGGACCACCTACAATGAGCAGTTCTTC. Translating it yields CASSPLRTTGTTYNEQFF.